This TCR beta chain came from a study of T cell responses to AZD1222 COVID-19 vaccine (dated by TCRdb to 2020 to 2022). For the study in its entirety: TCR sequencing was performed for over 230 trial participants, of whom about 200 were given two doses of AZD1222 and roughly 25 were given two doses of MenACWY control vaccine. Trial participants were enrolled by age into subgroups of 18-55, 56-69 and 70-plus years, and around 150, 28 and 57 TCR-sequenced participants, respectively, were included in these subgroups.

The time point label, as the study defines it: about 28 days (+/-7) after the second vaccine dose. AZD1222 recipients with second doses at about 4 weeks or about 12 weeks were pooled, because spike-specific TCR depth and breadth did not differ between schedules. Vaccinee samples came from UK trials COV001 and COV002, including a single-blind randomized controlled phase 2/3 trial of AZD1222 (ChAdOx1 nCoV-19) in healthy adults. Trial participant PBMC samples were collected at day 0 and day 28 after the second dose for TCRbeta chain sequencing. V loses 8 bases at its end and J loses 4 bases; junction bases beyond the gene matches: 4. CDR1 ENHRY and CDR2 SYGVKD are derived from the germline V gene. Taken from cysteine to phenylalanine, the CDR3 has 13 residues. Just the 39-base CDR3 DNA is kept, in frame starting at base 1. Broad study findings and their caveats: Reportedly, almost half of the unique spike-specific TCRs recognized epitopes lying outside the regions that are mutated in the B.1.351 and B.1.1.7 variants. CD4 TCRs associated with the vaccine covered the entire spike protein, and the dominant responses were in regions 160-218 and 743-854. Conclusions about previously exposed vaccinees were limited because only six or seven AZD1222 recipients were SARS-CoV-2 seropositive at baseline. Most participants were white British and females outnumbered males, and the authors suggested that clonal diversity may have been underestimated. The 56-69-year group was small, and its depth increase did not reach significance, likely because of low power. After two AZD1222 doses, both the breadth and the depth of spike-specific TCRs were significantly higher than at day 0 and than in MenACWY recipients. Because no day 14 peak-response samples were available, the repertoires could be characterized only after the peak T cell response.

Concerning this clone: It lacks a known antigen. Within one base of it there is no much larger clone, and no base qualities were kept.

The CDR3 regions of human TCRbeta chains were subjected to immunosequencing. The paper's processing steps were these. TCRs in the repertoires were matched against a reference library of SARS-CoV-2-specific TCRs that had been generated with the MIRA antigen-specificity platform. Breadth meant the fraction of unique TCRs that were SARS-CoV-2-associated, whereas depth meant the fraction of total T cells that were SARS-CoV-2-associated. Using the MIRA data, each spike-specific TCR was mapped to the spike region that the TCR reacts to and placed in a CD4 or CD8 class. Log10-transformed breadth and depth values were compared by one-way ANOVA with Sidak's multiple comparisons tests. TCRdb re-hosts the immuneACCESS table, in-frame sequences only. Its copies lack some clones; in the studies checked, an unresolved V gene accounts for under half of them, and the cause for the rest is not known. V, J and clone size derive from that table, while D and trimming were established from the DNA sequence. This sample is represented by 140,000 or so clones; 88% of them were singletons. Over 3% of the sample lies in the top ten.

The source is an adult who received the AZD1222 COVID-19 vaccine. The chain uses TRBV10-3 and TRBJ2-2; TRBD1 lines up with 7 middle nucleotides. The sequences come from peripheral blood, collected 28 days after the second AZD1222 dose. The DNA sequence is as follows: TGTGCCATCGTAAGGGGGCTCACCGGGGAGCTGTTTTTT. This yields the protein CAIVRGLTGELFF.